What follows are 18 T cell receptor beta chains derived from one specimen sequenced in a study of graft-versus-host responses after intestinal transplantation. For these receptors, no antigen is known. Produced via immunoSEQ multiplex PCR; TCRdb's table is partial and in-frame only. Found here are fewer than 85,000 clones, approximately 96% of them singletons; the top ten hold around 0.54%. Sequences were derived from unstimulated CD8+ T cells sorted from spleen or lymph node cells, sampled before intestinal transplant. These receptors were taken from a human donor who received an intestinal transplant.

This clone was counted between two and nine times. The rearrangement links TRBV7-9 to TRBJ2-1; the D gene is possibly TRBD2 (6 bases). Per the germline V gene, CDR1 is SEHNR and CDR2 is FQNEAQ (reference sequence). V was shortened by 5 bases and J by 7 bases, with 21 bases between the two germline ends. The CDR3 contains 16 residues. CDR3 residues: CASSESGGLGVNEQFF. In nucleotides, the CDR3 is TGTGCCAGCAGCGAAAGTGGGGGGTTGGGAGTTAATGAGCAGTTCTTC.

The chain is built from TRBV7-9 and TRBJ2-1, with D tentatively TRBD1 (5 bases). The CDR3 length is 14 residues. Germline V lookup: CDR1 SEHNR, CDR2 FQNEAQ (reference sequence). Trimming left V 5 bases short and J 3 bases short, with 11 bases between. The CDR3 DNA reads TGTGCCAGCAGCCCGCTCCAGGGCTACAATGAGCAGTTCTTC. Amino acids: CASSPLQGYNEQFF.

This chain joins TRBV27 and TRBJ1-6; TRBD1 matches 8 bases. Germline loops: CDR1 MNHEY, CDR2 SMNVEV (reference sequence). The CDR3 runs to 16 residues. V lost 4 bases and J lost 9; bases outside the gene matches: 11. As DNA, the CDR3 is TGTGCCAGCAGTTCAAGGGGACAGGCTGCGGGTTCACCCCTCCACTTT. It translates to CASSSRGQAAGSPLHF.

This CDR3 is CASSQDRGNQPQHF. CDR3 bases: TGCGCCAGCAGCCAGGACAGGGGCAATCAGCCCCAGCATTTT. V is TRBV4-1 and J is TRBJ1-5; 8 bases fit TRBD1. The CDR3 totals 14 residues. Germline V CDR1 and CDR2: MGHRA, YSYEKL. V trimming: 3 bases; J trimming: 2 bases; junction bases outside the gene matches: 0.

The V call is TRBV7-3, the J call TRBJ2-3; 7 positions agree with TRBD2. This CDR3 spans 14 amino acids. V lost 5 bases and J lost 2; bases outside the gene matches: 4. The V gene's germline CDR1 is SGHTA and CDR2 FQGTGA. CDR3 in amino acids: CASSPSGITDTQYF. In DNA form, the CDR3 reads TGTGCCAGCAGCCCCAGCGGGATCACAGATACGCAGTATTTT.

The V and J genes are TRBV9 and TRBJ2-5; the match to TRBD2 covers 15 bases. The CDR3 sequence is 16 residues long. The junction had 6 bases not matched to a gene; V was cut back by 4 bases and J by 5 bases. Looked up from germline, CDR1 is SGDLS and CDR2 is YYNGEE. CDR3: CASSWGLAGGLETQYF. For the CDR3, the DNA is TGTGCCAGCAGCTGGGGACTAGCGGGAGGTTTGGAGACCCAGTACTTC.

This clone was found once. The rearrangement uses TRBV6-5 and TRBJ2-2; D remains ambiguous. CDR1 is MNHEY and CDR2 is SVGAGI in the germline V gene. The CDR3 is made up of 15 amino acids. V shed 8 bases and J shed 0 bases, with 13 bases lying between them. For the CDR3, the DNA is TGTGCCAGCGCGGTGGACGGCTCGAACACCGGGGAGCTGTTTTTT. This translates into CASAVDGSNTGELFF.

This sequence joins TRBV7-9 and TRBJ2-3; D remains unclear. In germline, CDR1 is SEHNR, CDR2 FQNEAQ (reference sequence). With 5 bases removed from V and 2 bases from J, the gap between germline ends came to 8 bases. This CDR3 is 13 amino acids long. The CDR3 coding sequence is TGTGCCAGCAGCCCTGAAGTCACAGATACGCAGTATTTT. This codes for CASSPEVTDTQYF.

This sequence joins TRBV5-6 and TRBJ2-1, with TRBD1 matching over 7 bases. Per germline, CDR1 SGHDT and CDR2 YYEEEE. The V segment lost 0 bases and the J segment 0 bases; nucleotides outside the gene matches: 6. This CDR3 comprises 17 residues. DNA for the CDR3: TGTGCCAGCAGCTTGGCCGAGGGGGCTAGCTCCTACAATGAGCAGTTCTTC. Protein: CASSLAEGASSYNEQFF.

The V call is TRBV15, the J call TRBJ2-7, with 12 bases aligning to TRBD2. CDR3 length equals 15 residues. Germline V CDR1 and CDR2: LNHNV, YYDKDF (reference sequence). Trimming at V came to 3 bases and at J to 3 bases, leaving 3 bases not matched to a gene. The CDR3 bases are TGTGCCACCAGCAGCGTGACTAGCGGGAGCTACGAGCAGTACTTC. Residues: CATSSVTSGSYEQYF.

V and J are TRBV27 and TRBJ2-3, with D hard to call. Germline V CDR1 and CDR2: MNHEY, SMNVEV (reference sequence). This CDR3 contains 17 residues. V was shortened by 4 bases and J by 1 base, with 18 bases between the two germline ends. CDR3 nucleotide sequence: TGTGCCAGCAGTTCGATTAACGGCTTTACCCGCACAGATACGCAGTATTTT. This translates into CASSSINGFTRTDTQYF.

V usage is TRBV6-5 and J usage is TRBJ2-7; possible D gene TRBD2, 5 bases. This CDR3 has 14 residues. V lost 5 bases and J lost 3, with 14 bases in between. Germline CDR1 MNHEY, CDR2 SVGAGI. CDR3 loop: CASSPEGGDYEQYF. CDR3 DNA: TGTGCCAGCAGTCCCGAGGGCGGTGACTACGAGCAGTACTTC.

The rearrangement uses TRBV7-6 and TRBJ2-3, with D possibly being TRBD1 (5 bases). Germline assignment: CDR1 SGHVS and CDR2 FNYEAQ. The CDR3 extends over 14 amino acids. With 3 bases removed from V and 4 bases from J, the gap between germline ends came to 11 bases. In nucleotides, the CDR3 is TGTGCCAGCAGCTTCCTCAGGGAAGCAGATACGCAGTATTTT. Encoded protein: CASSFLREADTQYF.

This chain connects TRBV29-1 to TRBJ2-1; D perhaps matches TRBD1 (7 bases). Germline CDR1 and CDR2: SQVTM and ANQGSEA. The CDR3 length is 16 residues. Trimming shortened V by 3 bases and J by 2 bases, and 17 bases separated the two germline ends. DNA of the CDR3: TGCAGCGTTGAGCCTCCCGACAGGGAGGCCTACAATGAGCAGTTCTTC. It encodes CSVEPPDREAYNEQFF.

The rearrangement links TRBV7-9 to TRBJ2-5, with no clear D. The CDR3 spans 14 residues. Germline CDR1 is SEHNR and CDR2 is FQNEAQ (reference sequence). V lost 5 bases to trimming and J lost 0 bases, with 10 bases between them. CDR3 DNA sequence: TGTGCCAGCAGCAACAGTGAAAACCAAGAGACCCAGTACTTC. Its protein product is CASSNSENQETQYF.

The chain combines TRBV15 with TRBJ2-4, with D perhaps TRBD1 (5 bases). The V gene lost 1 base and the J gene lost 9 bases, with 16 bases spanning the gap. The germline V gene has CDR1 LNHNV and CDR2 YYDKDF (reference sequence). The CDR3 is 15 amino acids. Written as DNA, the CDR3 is TGTGCCACCAGCAGAGTGGTTACAGGACGTGGCATTCAGTACTTC. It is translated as CATSRVVTGRGIQYF.

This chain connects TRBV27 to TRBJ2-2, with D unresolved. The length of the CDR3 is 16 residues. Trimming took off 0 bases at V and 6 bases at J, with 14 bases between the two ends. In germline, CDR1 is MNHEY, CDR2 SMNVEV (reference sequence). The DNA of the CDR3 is TGTGCCAGCAGTTTATCGAAGGGCCTAATGGCCGGGGAGCTGTTTTTT. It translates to CASSLSKGLMAGELFF.

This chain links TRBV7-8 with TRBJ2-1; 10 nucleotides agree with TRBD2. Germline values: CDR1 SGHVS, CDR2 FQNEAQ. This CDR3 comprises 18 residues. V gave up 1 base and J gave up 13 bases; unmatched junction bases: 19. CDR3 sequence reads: CASSLVRLGAGGLWGQFF. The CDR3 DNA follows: TGTGCCAGCAGCTTAGTAAGATTAGGAGCGGGAGGGCTATGGGGACAGTTCTTC.